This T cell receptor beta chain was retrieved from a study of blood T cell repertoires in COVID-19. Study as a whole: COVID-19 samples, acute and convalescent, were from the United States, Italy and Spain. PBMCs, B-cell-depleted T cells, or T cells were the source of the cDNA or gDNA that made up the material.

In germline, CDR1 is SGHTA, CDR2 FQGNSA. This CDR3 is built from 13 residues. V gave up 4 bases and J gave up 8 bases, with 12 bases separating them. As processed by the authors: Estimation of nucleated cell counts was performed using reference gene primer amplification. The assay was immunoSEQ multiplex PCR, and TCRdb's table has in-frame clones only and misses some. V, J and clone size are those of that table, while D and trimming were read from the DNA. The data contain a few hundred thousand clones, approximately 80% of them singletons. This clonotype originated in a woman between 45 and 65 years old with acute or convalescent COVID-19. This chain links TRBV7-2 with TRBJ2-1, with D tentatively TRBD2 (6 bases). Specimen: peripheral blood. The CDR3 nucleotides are TGTGCCAGCAGCTCGAGACTAGGAGATGAGCAGTTCTTC. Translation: CASSSRLGDEQFF. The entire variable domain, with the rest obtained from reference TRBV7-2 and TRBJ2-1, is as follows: GAGVSQSPSNKVTEKGKDVELRCDPISGHTALYWYRQSLGQGLEFLIYFQGNSAPDKSGLPSDRFSAERTGGSVSTLTIQRTQQEDSAVYLCASSSRLGDEQFFGPGTRLTVL.